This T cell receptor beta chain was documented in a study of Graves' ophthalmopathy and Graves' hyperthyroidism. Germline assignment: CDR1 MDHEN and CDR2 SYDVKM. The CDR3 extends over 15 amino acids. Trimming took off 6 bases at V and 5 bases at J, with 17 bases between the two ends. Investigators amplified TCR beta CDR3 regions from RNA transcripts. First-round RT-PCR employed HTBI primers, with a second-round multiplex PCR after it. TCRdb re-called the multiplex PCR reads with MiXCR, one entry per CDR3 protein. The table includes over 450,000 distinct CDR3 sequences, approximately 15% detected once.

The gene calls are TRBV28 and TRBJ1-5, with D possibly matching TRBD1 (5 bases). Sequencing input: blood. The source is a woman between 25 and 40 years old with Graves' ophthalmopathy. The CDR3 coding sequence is TGTGCCAGCAGCCCATTCGGGTGGGGGGATCAGCCCCAGCATTTT. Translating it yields CASSPFGWGDQPQHF.